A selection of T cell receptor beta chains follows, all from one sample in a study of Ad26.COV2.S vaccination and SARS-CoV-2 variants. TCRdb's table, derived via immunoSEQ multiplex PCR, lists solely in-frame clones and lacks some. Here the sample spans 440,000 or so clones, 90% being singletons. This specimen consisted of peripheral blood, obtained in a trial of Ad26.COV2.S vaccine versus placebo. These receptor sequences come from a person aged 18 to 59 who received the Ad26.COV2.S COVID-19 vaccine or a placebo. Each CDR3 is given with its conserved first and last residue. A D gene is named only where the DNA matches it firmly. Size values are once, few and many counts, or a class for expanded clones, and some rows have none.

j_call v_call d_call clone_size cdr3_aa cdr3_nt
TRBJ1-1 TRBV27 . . CASSFGGGRLPAEAFF TGTGCCAGCAGTTTTGGAGGGGGGCGTCTCCCCGCTGAAGCTTTCTTT
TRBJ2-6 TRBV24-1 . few CATSDRRAAGANVLTF TGTGCCACCAGTGATCGCAGGGCGGCCGGGGCCAACGTCCTGACTTTC
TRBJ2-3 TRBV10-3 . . CAISARQESTDTQYF TGTGCCATCAGTGCTCGACAGGAGAGCACAGATACGCAGTATTTT
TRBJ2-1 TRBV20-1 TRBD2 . CSASRLAGGLVYNEQFF TGCAGTGCTAGTCGGCTAGCGGGAGGTCTTGTCTACAATGAGCAGTTCTTC
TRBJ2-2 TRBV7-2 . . CASSWDGVYTGELFF TGTGCCAGCAGCTGGGACGGGGTCTACACCGGGGAGCTGTTTTTT
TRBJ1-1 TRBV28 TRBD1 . CASRGSWTGLNTEAFF TGTGCCAGCAGAGGAAGTTGGACAGGGTTGAACACTGAAGCTTTCTTT
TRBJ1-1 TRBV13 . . CASSPQGGNTEAFF TGTGCCAGCAGCCCCCAGGGAGGGAACACTGAAGCTTTCTTT
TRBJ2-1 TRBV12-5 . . CASGLPTGHEQFF TGTGCTAGTGGTCTGCCGACGGGCCATGAGCAGTTCTTC
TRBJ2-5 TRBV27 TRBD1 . CASSLSSRQGALQETQYF TGTGCCAGCAGTTTATCTTCAAGGCAGGGGGCACTGCAAGAGACCCAGTACTTC
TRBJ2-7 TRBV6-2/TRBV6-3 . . CASSNEPSYEQYF TGTGCCAGCAGTAACGAGCCCTCCTACGAGCAGTACTTC
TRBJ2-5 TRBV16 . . CASSQSSGMETQYF TGTGCCAGCAGCCAATCGTCCGGGATGGAGACCCAGTACTTC
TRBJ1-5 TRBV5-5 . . CASSLGSGQPQHF TGTGCCAGCAGCTTGGGGAGTGGACAGCCCCAGCATTTT
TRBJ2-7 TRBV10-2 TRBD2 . CASRTRGGRANYEQYF TGCGCCAGCAGGACCCGGGGCGGGAGGGCTAACTACGAGCAGTACTTC
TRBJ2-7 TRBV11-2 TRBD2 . CASSRGPSGGVYEQYF TGTGCCAGCAGCCGCGGGCCATCGGGGGGGGTCTACGAGCAGTACTTC